This record looks at one T cell receptor (beta chain) sequence and its context. Antigen specificity is unknown. The length of the CDR3 is 17 residues. Germline CDR1 is SNHLY and CDR2 is FYNNEI. V was pared by 4 bases and J by 2 bases, with 18 bases between. The PCR had 60 Vbeta and 13 Jbeta primers. The protocol was immunoSEQ multiplex PCR, while the TCRdb copy is restricted to in-frame clones and leaves out a portion. Here the sample spans more than 45,000 clones, around four fifths being singletons. These data come from a study of cytomegalovirus exposure and HLA in healthy donors. Looking at the study overall: Roughly 86 million unique TCRs from HLA-typed donors made up an early data release. Study-wide results and limits: Most subjects had HLA-A and HLA-B alleles reportedly predicted accurately by TCR beta sequences. The authors assumed roughly uniform sequencing depth across donors for presence/absence analyses.

Though probably carrying unrecorded immune exposures, donors were nominally healthy at sampling. The rearrangement joins TRBV2 to TRBJ1-3; tentative D call: TRBD1 (5 bases). Source material: PBMCs. The receptor's source is a man between 45 and 60 years old in good health and CMV-seronegative. The CDR3 nucleotides read TGTGCCAGCAGTGTTCAGGGTTCGGAGTGGGCTGGAAACACCATATATTTT. It yields the protein CASSVQGSEWAGNTIYF.